The 17 T cell receptor beta chains reported below all come from one sample, sequenced in a study of radiotherapy plus CTLA-4 blockade in lung cancer. The data were produced by immunoSEQ multiplex PCR, yet TCRdb's version contains in-frame clones alone and is incomplete. The table has 85,000 to 130,000 clones, over 75% seen once; the top ten hold 2% to 3%. Here the sequenced sample was peripheral blood, taken from a patient treated with radiotherapy plus ipilimumab. The receptors were sampled from a human donor with non-small cell lung cancer that progressed on radiotherapy plus ipilimumab. Some clones in this sample may be carry-over from other donors' samples.

The chain carries TRBV9 and TRBJ2-5; 10 bases match TRBD1. The V segment lost 0 bases and the J segment 9 bases; nucleotides outside the gene matches: 8. This CDR3 is 15 amino acids long. The germline gives CDR1 SGDLS, CDR2 YYNGEE. For the CDR3, the DNA is TGTGCCAGCAGCGTAGCTGGAGGACAGGGGGGGCCCCAGTACTTC. This gives the protein CASSVAGGQGGPQYF.

This clone was detected only once. This chain links TRBV5-1 with TRBJ1-1; D not certain. Trimming removed 5 bases from V and 0 bases from J, with 11 bases in between. The CDR3 totals 14 residues. The germline V gene encodes CDR1 SGHRS and CDR2 YFSETQ. CDR3 loop: CASSQLSLNTEAFF. In DNA form, the CDR3 reads TGCGCCAGCAGTCAGCTATCTTTGAACACTGAAGCTTTCTTT.

This chain connects TRBV11-2 to TRBJ1-4; D is unclear. V was clipped by 0 bases and J by 7 bases, with 12 bases between them. The CDR3 loop spans 15 amino acids. Germline assignment: CDR1 SGHAT and CDR2 FQNNGV. The CDR3, as DNA: TGTGCCAGCAGCTTAGAGGGAGCCTGGGGTGAAAAACTGTTTTTT. Its translation is CASSLEGAWGEKLFF.

This clone was counted once. The V and J genes are TRBV7-9 and TRBJ1-5, with D unresolved. V shed 3 bases and J shed 6 bases, with 9 bases lying between them. The germline CDR1 and CDR2 sequences are SEHNR and FQNEAQ (reference sequence). CDR3 length: 13 residues. In nucleotides, the CDR3 is TGTGCCAGCAGCTTTAACACGGGTCAGCCCCAGCATTTT. Translation: CASSFNTGQPQHF.

The V and J genes are TRBV7-2 and TRBJ1-2, with D uncertain. CDR3 length: 14 amino acids. With 1 base removed from V and 1 base from J, the gap between germline ends came to 7 bases. Germline CDR1 SGHTA, CDR2 FQGNSA. The CDR3 sequence: CASSLGGINYGYTF. The CDR3 DNA is TGTGCCAGCAGCTTAGGAGGGATTAACTATGGCTACACCTTC.

The J gene is TRBJ1-5, the V gene TRBV5-1; D is unresolved. The CDR3 has 17 amino acids. V was clipped by 0 bases and J by 2 bases, with 15 bases between them. Germline assignment: CDR1 SGHRS and CDR2 YFSETQ. CDR3 nucleotides: TGCGCCAGCAGCTTGGGTGATATGGGATTAGGCAATCAGCCCCAGCATTTT. Encoded protein: CASSLGDMGLGNQPQHF.

V usage is TRBV6-1 and J usage is TRBJ1-5; D gene uncertain. Trimming stripped 1 base from V and 5 bases from J, with 9 bases between. This CDR3 contains 14 residues. Germline V CDR1 and CDR2: MNHNS, SASEGT. In DNA form, the CDR3 reads TGTGCCAGCAGTGAAGTATTCCGGGATCAGCCCCAGCATTTT. This encodes CASSEVFRDQPQHF.

The V call is TRBV25-1, the J call TRBJ2-5; D is uncertain. Looked up from germline, CDR1 is MGHDK and CDR2 is SYGVNS. V was cut by 3 bases and J by 5 bases, with 7 bases left in between. This CDR3 contains 12 residues. The CDR3 loop is CASSEGWETQYF. The CDR3 DNA reads as TGTGCCAGCAGTGAGGGGTGGGAGACCCAGTACTTC.

The CDR3 sequence: CASRSYWEGMYGYTF. Here the CDR3 DNA reads TGTGCCAGCAGGAGTTACTGGGAGGGGATGTATGGCTACACCTTC. This rearrangement joins TRBV6-5 to TRBJ1-2; weak D call: TRBD1 (5 bases). Between the trimmed V and J ends, which lost 6 bases and 5 bases, there was a span of 19 bases. CDR1 and CDR2 from the germline V gene are MNHEY and SVGAGI. The CDR3 is 15 residues long.

This clone was observed a single time. The rearrangement joins TRBV6-5 to TRBJ2-4; D is perhaps TRBD2 (6 bases). This CDR3 is 14 amino acids long. The germline V gene has CDR1 MNHEY and CDR2 SVGAGI. Trimming shortened V by 4 bases and J by 0 bases, and 7 bases separated the two germline ends. The CDR3 sequence: CASSLGLAKNIQYF. In DNA, the CDR3 is TGTGCCAGCAGTTTGGGACTAGCCAAAAACATTCAGTACTTC.

The chain is built from TRBV2 and TRBJ2-5; weak D call: TRBD1 (8 bases). This CDR3 contains 15 residues. V was cut by 8 bases and J by 3 bases, with 19 bases left in between. Germline CDR1 is SNHLY and CDR2 is FYNNEI. The CDR3 region has the DNA TGTGCCAGCTACCCAGGGGGCCTAGCGGAAGAGACCCAGTACTTC. Translating gives CASYPGGLAEETQYF.

This clone occurred once. V gene TRBV28 combines with J gene TRBJ1-2; no firm D call. Per the germline V gene, CDR1 is MDHEN and CDR2 is SYDVKM. Deletions cut 4 bases from V and 8 bases from J, with 17 bases between. There are 14 residues in the CDR3. The CDR3 reads CASSSPPGDGGYTF. In DNA form, the CDR3 reads TGTGCCAGCAGTTCCCCCCCGGGTGATGGAGGCTACACCTTC.

The gene calls are TRBV7-6 and TRBJ1-1; D ambiguous. Looked up from germline, CDR1 is SGHVS and CDR2 is FNYEAQ. CDR3 length equals 14 residues. Trimming pared 3 bases from V and 0 bases from J, leaving 8 bases between. The CDR3: CASSFLLLNTEAFF. CDR3 coding DNA: TGTGCCAGCAGCTTTCTCCTCTTGAACACTGAAGCTTTCTTT.

For this clone: A junction end diverges from the germline sequence, so it may reflect a read error. V usage is TRBV2 and J usage is TRBJ2-6; D not certain. This CDR3 has 15 amino acids. The germline CDR1 and CDR2 sequences are SNHLY and FYNNEI. The DNA of the CDR3 is TGTGCCAGCAGCCAGATTAGCTCTGGGACCAACGTCCTGACTTTC. It specifies CASSQISSGTNVLTF.

This rearrangement joins TRBV2 to TRBJ1-2; 11 nucleotides align to TRBD1. This CDR3 is 15 amino acids long. Losses at the gene ends were 4 bases for V and 5 bases for J; bases not matched to a gene: 6. Germline V CDR1 and CDR2: SNHLY, FYNNEI. The CDR3 sequence is CASSVDRGPVYGYTF. CDR3 DNA: TGTGCCAGCAGTGTGGACAGGGGGCCAGTTTATGGCTACACCTTC.

The chain couples TRBV7-2 to TRBJ2-1, with TRBD2 matching 7 bases. Germline V gene sequence: CDR1 SGHTA, CDR2 FQGNSA. Germline trimming cut 1 base from V and 5 bases from J; bases unmatched to any gene: 17. The length of the CDR3 is 19 residues. In DNA, the CDR3 is TGTGCCAGCAGCTTAGGTCCCCCCATGGGTAGCGGGCATGACAATGAGCAGTTCTTC. Its translation: CASSLGPPMGSGHDNEQFF.

The gene calls are TRBV10-3 and TRBJ2-2; 7 bases are a match to TRBD1. CDR1 is ENHRY and CDR2 is SYGVKD in the germline V gene. The CDR3 loop spans 14 amino acids. V was clipped by 3 bases and J by 6 bases; unmatched bases: 4. CDR3 region: CAISDPTGSGELFF. The CDR3, as DNA: TGTGCCATCAGTGACCCGACAGGGTCCGGGGAGCTGTTTTTT.